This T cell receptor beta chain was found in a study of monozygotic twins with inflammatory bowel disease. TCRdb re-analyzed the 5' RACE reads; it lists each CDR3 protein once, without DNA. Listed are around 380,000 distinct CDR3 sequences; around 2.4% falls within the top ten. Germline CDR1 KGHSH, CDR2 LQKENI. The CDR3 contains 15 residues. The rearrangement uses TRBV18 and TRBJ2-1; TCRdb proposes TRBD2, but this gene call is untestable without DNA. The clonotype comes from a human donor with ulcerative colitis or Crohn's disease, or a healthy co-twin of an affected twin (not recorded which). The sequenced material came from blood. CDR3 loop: CASSPTTGAYNEQFF.